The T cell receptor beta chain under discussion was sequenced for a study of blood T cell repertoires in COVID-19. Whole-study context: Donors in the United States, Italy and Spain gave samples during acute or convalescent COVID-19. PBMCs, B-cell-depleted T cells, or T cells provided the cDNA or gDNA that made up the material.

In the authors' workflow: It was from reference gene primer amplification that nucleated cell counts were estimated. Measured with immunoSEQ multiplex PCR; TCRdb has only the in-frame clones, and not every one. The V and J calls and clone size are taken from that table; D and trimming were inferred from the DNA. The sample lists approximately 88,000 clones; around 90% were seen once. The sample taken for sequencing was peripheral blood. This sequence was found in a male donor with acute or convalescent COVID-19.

The CDR3 DNA is TGTGCCAGCAGCTTAGACACAAGCAATCAGCCCCAGCATTTT. Its translation: CASSLDTSNQPQHF. The chain combines TRBV5-5 with TRBJ1-5; D is undetermined. The CDR3 totals 14 residues. Germline V lookup: CDR1 SGHKS, CDR2 YYEKEE (reference sequence). V was pared by 2 bases and J by 1 base, with 7 bases between.